The rows below give T cell receptor beta chains drawn from one sample of a study of CD8+CD57+ T cells in acquired aplastic anemia. Each CDR3 protein is one row after TCRdb ran MiXCR on the reads. Seen here are roughly 170,000 distinct CDR3 sequences, about 50% observed once, and the top ten hold over 10%. Sequenced: sorted CD4+, CD8+, or CD8+CD57+ T cells (not recorded which) from PBMCs. All receptors come from a human donor with aplastic anemia. CDR3s include the opening cysteine and the closing phenylalanine or tryptophan. A D gene is named only where the DNA matches it firmly. Size values are once, few and many counts, or a class for expanded clones, and some rows have none.

V gene,J gene,D gene,clone size,CDR3 protein,CDR3 DNA
TRBV7-9,TRBJ1-5,-,-,CASSLGTNQPQHF,TGTGCCAGCAGCTTAGGCACCAATCAGCCCCAGCATTTT
TRBV24-1,TRBJ2-1,-,-,CATSDATPYNERFF,TGTGCCACCAGTGATGCTACCCCATACAATGAGCGGTTCTTC
TRBV7-3,TRBJ2-5,-,-,CASSFAQDAWTQYF,TGTGCCAGCAGCTTTGCCCAGGACGCATGGACCCAGTACTTC
TRBV5-1,TRBJ1-3,-,many,CASSESGQRVPIYF,TGCGCCAGCAGCGAGTCAGGACAAAGGGTCCCCATATATTTT
TRBV20-1,TRBJ2-7,TRBD2,-,CSASPFRGSSYEQYF,TGCAGTGCTAGCCCCTTTCGCGGGAGCTCCTACGAGCAGTACTTC
TRBV10-3,TRBJ2-2,-,few,CAIGGTDLMVFF,TGTGCCATCGGTGGTACGGACCTCATGGTGTTTTTT
TRBV3-1,TRBJ2-1,-,few,CASSQVYWDNEQFF,TGTGCCAGCAGCCAAGTTTATTGGGACAATGAGCAGTTCTTC
TRBV7-8,TRBJ2-7,TRBD2,-,CASSLGREGHREQYF,TGTGCCAGCAGCTTAGGGCGGGAGGGCCATAGGGAGCAGTACTTC
TRBV4-1,TRBJ1-5,TRBD1,-,CASSRQGADQPQHF,TGCGCCAGCAGCCGACAGGGGGCTGATCAGCCCCAGCATTTT
TRBV24-1,TRBJ2-5,TRBD1,-,CATSDRWDRKYF,TGTGCCACCAGTGATCGGTGGGACAGGAAGTACTTC
TRBV5-1,TRBJ1-5,-,-,CASSLSEGGAASNQPQHF,TGCGCCAGCAGCTTGTCGGAGGGGGGGGCGGCGAGCAATCAGCCCCAGCATTTT
TRBV20-1,TRBJ2-5,TRBD1,-,CSAGRTGDQPQYF,TGCAGTGCTGGCCGGACAGGGGATCAGCCCCAGTACTTC
TRBV10-1,TRBJ2-5,TRBD1,-,CASSGLNLGQQIQETQYF,TGCGCCAGCAGTGGTCTCAACTTGGGACAGCAAATCCAAGAGACCCAGTACTTC
TRBV7-9,TRBJ1-2,-,few,CASSLAGSEFYGYTF,TGTGCCAGCAGCTTAGCAGGGTCCGAATTCTATGGCTACACCTTC
TRBV9,TRBJ2-7,-,-,CASSVGVARVDEQYF,TGTGCCAGCAGCGTAGGTGTCGCTAGGGTGGATGAGCAGTACTTC
TRBV20-1,TRBJ1-1,-,once,CSAWGPQNTEAFF,TGCAGTGCCTGGGGACCCCAGAACACTGAAGCTTTCTTT
TRBV27,TRBJ2-5,-,few,CASSLRVGGYQETQYF,TGTGCCAGCAGTTTACGGGTTGGAGGGTACCAAGAGACCCAGTACTTC
TRBV19,TRBJ1-4,-,many,CASSPRTAGRRKLFF,TGTGCCAGTAGTCCCCGGACGGCAGGGCGGCGAAAACTGTTTTTT